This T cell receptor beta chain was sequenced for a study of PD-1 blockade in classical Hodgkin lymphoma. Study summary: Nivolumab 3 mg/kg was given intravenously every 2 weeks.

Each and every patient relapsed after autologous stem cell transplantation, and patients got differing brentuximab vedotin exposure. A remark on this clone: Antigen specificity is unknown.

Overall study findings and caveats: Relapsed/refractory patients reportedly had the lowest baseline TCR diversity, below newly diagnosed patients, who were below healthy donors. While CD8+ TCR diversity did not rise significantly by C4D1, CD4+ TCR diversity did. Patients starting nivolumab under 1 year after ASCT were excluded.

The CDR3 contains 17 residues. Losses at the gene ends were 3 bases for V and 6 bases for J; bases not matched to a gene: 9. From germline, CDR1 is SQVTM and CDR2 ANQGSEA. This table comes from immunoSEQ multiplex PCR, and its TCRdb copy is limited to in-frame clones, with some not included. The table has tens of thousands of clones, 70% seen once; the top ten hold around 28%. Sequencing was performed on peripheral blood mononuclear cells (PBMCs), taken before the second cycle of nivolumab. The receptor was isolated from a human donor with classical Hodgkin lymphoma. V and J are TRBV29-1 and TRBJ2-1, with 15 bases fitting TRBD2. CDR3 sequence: CSVERTSGRGGGNEQFF. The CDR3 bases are TGCAGCGTTGAGAGGACTAGCGGGAGGGGCGGGGGCAATGAGCAGTTCTTC.